This paragraph covers one T cell receptor (beta chain) sequence. Per the study methods: Reference gene primers were amplified, and this amplification served to estimate nucleated cell counts. The assay was immunoSEQ multiplex PCR, and TCRdb's table has in-frame clones only and misses some. V, J and clone size are taken as reported in that table, and D and trimming were inferred from the DNA itself. The table includes some 280,000 clones, roughly 89% detected once. This sample was taken from a study of blood T cell repertoires in COVID-19. Overall study: Samples representing acute and convalescent COVID-19 were sourced from the United States, Italy and Spain.

The TCR was taken from a middle-aged woman who had recovered from COVID-19. The sample consisted of peripheral blood.

Here the CDR3 DNA reads TGTGCCAGCACCAAGGGGTGGGAGGGCTACGAGCAGTACTTC. Translated, it gives CASTKGWEGYEQYF. The chain uses TRBV11-2 and TRBJ2-7; 7 bases align to TRBD2. This CDR3 region has 14 residues. V trimming: 7 bases; J trimming: 3 bases; junction bases outside the gene matches: 9. CDR1 is SGHAT, CDR2 FQNNGV, per germline.